A single sample is the source of the 4 T cell receptor beta chains below, sequenced in a study of blood T cells in healthy people across ages. For the second PCR, which ran for roughly 7 to 11 cycles, a sample-barcoded 5' primer and a J-beta primer mix were used. MiXCR, applied by TCRdb to the 5' RACE reads, yields one record per CDR3 protein. The sample comprises about 750,000 distinct CDR3 sequences, 53% of which are singletons, and around 40% rests with the top ten. The sequencing input was blood. The source of these receptors is a man older than 75 in good health.

V is TRBV20-1 and J is TRBJ2-3; D may be TRBD1 or TRBD2 (7 bases each). V was cut by 0 bases and J by 14 bases, with 21 bases left in between. The CDR3 extends over 14 amino acids. Germline lookup yields CDR1 DFQATT and CDR2 SNEGSKA (reference sequence). The CDR3 region is CSARERTGGGYAYF. The CDR3 nucleotides read TGCAGTGCTAGAGAGCGGACAGGCGGGGGATACGCGTATTTT.

V usage is TRBV20-1 and J usage is TRBJ2-5; tentative D call: TRBD2 (5 bases). The germline CDR1 and CDR2 sequences are DFQATT and SNEGSKA (reference sequence). Trimming pared 1 base from V and 4 bases from J, leaving 13 bases between. The CDR3 loop spans 14 amino acids. CDR3 loop: CSARVPSGGETQYF. CDR3 sequence (DNA): TGCAGTGCTAGAGTCCCAAGCGGAGGAGAGACCCAGTACTTC.

V is TRBV5-1 and J is TRBJ1-1; D unclear. V was clipped by 1 base and J by 3 bases, with 10 bases between them. Looked up from germline, CDR1 is SGHRS and CDR2 is YFSETQ. The length of the CDR3 is 14 residues. The DNA for the CDR3 is TGCGCCAGCAGCTTGCCGAGGGTGGACACTGAAGCTTTCTTT. This translates into CASSLPRVDTEAFF.

This clonotype was seen more than once but under ten times. The chain recombines TRBV6-2 or TRBV6-3 with TRBJ2-1; 11 bases fit TRBD2. Germline assignment: CDR1 MNHEY and CDR2 SVGEGT. The CDR3 has 15 residues. The junction had 5 bases not matched to a gene; V was cut back by 4 bases and J by 6 bases. The CDR3 bases are TGTGCCAGCAGTTCTGCCGGGACTAGCGGCAATGAGCAGTTCTTC. This sequence encodes CASSSAGTSGNEQFF.